This T cell receptor (beta chain) was documented in a study of blood T cell repertoires in COVID-19. Authors' data handling: Nucleated cell number was recorded as an estimate derived from reference gene primer amplification. Only in-frame clones appear in the TCRdb table, and some are missing; sequencing was by immunoSEQ multiplex PCR. The V and J calls and the clone size are those of that table, but D and trimming were determined from the DNA. The sample consists of 180,000 or so clones, approximately 88% of them appearing once. The age range of participants was 18 to 89 years, with residence in some 25 US areas. Participant-given clinical history determined each cohort assignment. Cohort 3 donors were reported recovered after two negative PCRs, clearance, or symptom resolution. The CDR3 length is 16 residues. Germline V gene lookup returns CDR1 LGHNT and CDR2 FRNRAP. The J segment lost 10 bases and the V segment lost 0 bases, leaving 7 bases of the junction unmatched.

This rearrangement joins TRBV12-5 to TRBJ2-1, with TRBD1 identical over 12 bases. The sequence derives from a woman in her fifties or sixties who had recovered from COVID-19. The material sequenced was PBMCs or T cells enriched from blood (not recorded which). The CDR3 DNA follows: TGTGCTAGTGGTTTGGTAGGGGACAGGGGGCTTCACGAGCAGTTCTTC. Translation gives CASGLVGDRGLHEQFF.